These T cell receptor beta chains were read from a single sample in a study of beta chain features in type 1 diabetes. Clones were read by immunoSEQ multiplex PCR, and TCRdb kept only the in-frame ones, dropping some. This table holds about 290,000 clones, around 7.3% found once. Sequenced material: central memory CD4+ T cells from blood. Receptors originate from a woman between 18 and 30 years old in good health. Each CDR3 is given with its conserved first and last residue. D genes are given only for firm matches. The size of a clone is reported for some rows only, either as once, few or many, or as a class for expanded clones.

D gene	V gene	clone size	J gene	CDR3 protein	CDR3 DNA
-	TRBV7-9	many	TRBJ1-4	CASSLATKRGNEKLFF	TGTGCCAGCAGCTTAGCCACAAAACGGGGAAATGAAAAACTGTTTTTT
-	TRBV9	few	TRBJ2-1	CASTGDLNEQFF	TGTGCCAGCACGGGCGATCTCAATGAGCAGTTCTTC
TRBD2	TRBV7-3	-	TRBJ2-3	CASSWGLAGGSDTQYF	TGTGCCAGCAGCTGGGGACTAGCGGGAGGGTCAGATACGCAGTATTTT
-	TRBV29-1	many	TRBJ1-1	CSAREGMNTEAFF	TGCAGCGCTAGGGAGGGGATGAACACTGAAGCTTTCTTT
TRBD1	TRBV2	few	TRBJ1-4	CASSQQGENEKLFF	TGTGCCAGCAGTCAACAGGGGGAGAATGAAAAACTGTTTTTT
-	TRBV2	few	TRBJ1-4	CASSKGRENEKLFF	TGTGCCAGCAGTAAAGGGAGGGAGAATGAAAAACTGTTTTTT
-	TRBV11-1	few	TRBJ1-4	CASSFIQEEGEKLFF	TGTGCCAGCAGCTTCATTCAAGAGGAGGGTGAAAAACTGTTTTTT
-	TRBV5-1	many	TRBJ2-3	CASSLGSTDTQYF	TGCGCCAGCAGCTTGGGGAGCACAGATACGCAGTATTTT
-	TRBV29-1	-	TRBJ1-1	CSVVGFNGFTEAFF	TGCAGCGTTGTCGGGTTTAACGGGTTCACTGAAGCTTTCTTT
TRBD2	TRBV4-3	few	TRBJ2-7	CASSQTGGIYEQYF	TGCGCCAGCAGCCAAACGGGAGGAATCTACGAGCAGTACTTC
-	TRBV5-1	-	TRBJ2-7	CASSPLGPTYEQYF	TGCGCCAGCAGCCCCCTTGGACCCACCTACGAGCAGTACTTC
-	TRBV7-2	many	TRBJ2-1	CASSSLPWGNEQFF	TGTGCCAGCAGCTCCTTACCTTGGGGCAATGAGCAGTTCTTC
-	TRBV9	few	TRBJ2-1	CASSVEEGEQFF	TGTGCCAGCAGCGTAGAAGAAGGGGAGCAGTTCTTC
-	TRBV7-3	-	TRBJ2-5	CASSLDVEETQYF	TGTGCCAGCAGCTTAGATGTAGAAGAGACCCAGTACTTC
-	TRBV2	few	TRBJ1-5	CASRITVGESNQPQHF	TGTGCCAGCAGGATCACAGTCGGAGAAAGCAATCAGCCCCAGCATTTT
TRBD1	TRBV27	few	TRBJ1-2	CASSSTRQGTYYGYTF	TGTGCCAGCAGTTCTACCCGACAGGGGACCTACTATGGCTACACCTTC
-	TRBV7-2	-	TRBJ1-2	CASSLVGVGNYGYTF	TGTGCCAGCAGCTTAGTGGGGGTCGGCAACTATGGCTACACCTTC
-	TRBV19	-	TRBJ2-1	CASSMGWASNEQFF	TGTGCCAGTAGTATGGGGTGGGCGAGCAATGAGCAGTTCTTC
-	TRBV23-1	-	TRBJ1-2	CASSQSYGGDDGYTF	TGCGCCAGCAGTCAATCATACGGAGGGGATGATGGCTACACCTTC
TRBD1	TRBV9	few	TRBJ2-1	CASSVEGQGFNEQFF	TGTGCCAGCAGCGTGGAGGGACAGGGGTTCAATGAGCAGTTCTTC
-	TRBV18	-	TRBJ2-3	CASSPASTDTQYF	TGTGCCAGCTCACCGGCTAGCACAGATACGCAGTATTTT
TRBD2	TRBV7-2	-	TRBJ2-3	CASSSRGAGGTDTQYF	TGTGCCAGCAGCTCTCGGGGAGCGGGAGGGACAGATACGCAGTATTTT
-	TRBV7-2	-	TRBJ2-7	CASSLGGYEYEQYF	TGTGCCAGCAGCTTAGGGGGCTATGAGTACGAGCAGTACTTC
-	TRBV5-1	-	TRBJ1-1	CASSLGPTNTEAFF	TGCGCCAGCAGCTTGGGACCGACGAACACTGAAGCTTTCTTT
TRBD2	TRBV4-1	-	TRBJ2-1	CASSRRLAGDTYNEQFF	TGCGCCAGCAGCCGCAGACTAGCGGGGGATACCTACAATGAGCAGTTCTTC
-	TRBV2	many	TRBJ1-1	CASCVGLNTEAFF	TGTGCCAGCTGTGTGGGGCTGAACACTGAAGCTTTCTTT
-	TRBV7-9	many	TRBJ2-7	CASSADYEQYF	TGTGCCAGCAGCGCCGACTACGAGCAGTACTTC
TRBD1	TRBV15	-	TRBJ2-5	CATSRALPGQGLETQYF	TGTGCCACCAGCAGAGCCCTCCCGGGACAGGGGTTGGAGACCCAGTACTTC
TRBD1	TRBV7-9	few	TRBJ1-1	CASSAGQGRLDTEAFF	TGTGCCAGCAGCGCAGGACAGGGGAGATTGGACACTGAAGCTTTCTTT
-	TRBV5-6	-	TRBJ2-7	CASSLRTRFAEQYF	TGTGCCAGCAGCTTACGGACCCGCTTTGCCGAGCAGTACTTC
TRBD1	TRBV7-2	few	TRBJ2-7	CASSIRQGLDVYEQYF	TGTGCCAGCAGCATCCGACAGGGTCTTGACGTCTACGAGCAGTACTTC
-	TRBV5-1	few	TRBJ1-2	CASSMGRSTYGYTF	TGCGCCAGCAGCATGGGACGGTCCACCTATGGCTACACCTTC
TRBD2	TRBV2	medium-sized	TRBJ2-1	CASNVAGGPRFQFF	TGTGCCAGCAATGTAGCGGGGGGCCCCCGTTTCCAGTTCTTC
-	TRBV27	few	TRBJ1-1	CASSLNAGTEAFF	TGTGCCAGCAGTTTAAATGCCGGGACAGAAGCTTTCTTT
TRBD1	TRBV19	many	TRBJ2-3	CASRDRSTDTQYF	TGTGCCAGCCGGGACAGGTCGACGGATACGCAGTATTTT
-	TRBV6-5	-	TRBJ1-4	CASRPEVNEKLFF	TGTGCCAGCAGACCAGAAGTAAATGAAAAACTGTTTTTT
-	TRBV27	few	TRBJ1-2	CASSLRRTEGYTF	TGTGCCAGCAGTTTGCGCCGGACCGAAGGCTACACCTTC